This TCR beta chain was captured in a study of blood T cell repertoires in COVID-19. As for the study in general: Samples of COVID-19 (acute and convalescent) were obtained from the United States, Italy and Spain. PBMCs, B-cell-depleted T cells, or T cells provided the cDNA or gDNA that made up the material.

The CDR3 runs to 16 residues. Per the germline V gene, CDR1 is MNHEY and CDR2 is SVGAGI. V lost 0 bases, J lost 0 bases, and 9 bases lay in between. Patients from Seattle were sampled longitudinally, starting during active infection. Original analysis: By means of reference gene primer amplification, nucleated cell counts were estimated. Repertoires were generated with immunoSEQ multiplex PCR, while TCRdb's copy carries only in-frame clones and drops some. V and J calls and clone size come straight from that table; D and trimming were deduced from the DNA. Here the sample spans 250,000 to 350,000 clones, 86% being singletons.

The chain couples TRBV6-5 to TRBJ1-3, with TRBD1 as a possible D gene (5 bases). The sequenced material came from peripheral blood. The source is a woman aged 65 to 85 with COVID-19, enrolled during active disease. The CDR3 DNA reads as TGTGCCAGCAGTTACTCCGGGGGGTTCTCTGGAAACACCATATATTTT. This encodes CASSYSGGFSGNTIYF.